The text below deals with one TCR beta chain. Which antigen it targets is not known. Nothing much larger sits one base from this clone, and base qualities are not available. Inclusion was restricted to participants for whom at least one PBMC sample before ART initiation and at least two post-ART samples were available. Every participant with HIV received treatment in the United States of America. Before DNA extraction, cryopreserved samples of about 1-11 million PBMC were thawed and then washed. At the time of the earliest PBMC sample, participants with HIV were aged between roughly 20 and 60 years. PBMC samples from each participant spanned 1-4 timepoints before ART initiation and 2-8 timepoints after ART initiation, with a median of 7 samples. Serial HIV viral load, CD4+ T-cell count, ART history and demographic data were obtained for every participant. Genomic DNA was extracted from unsorted PBMC with a Qiagen kit on a QIAcube, processed in batches of 12 samples.

From the cysteine through the phenylalanine, the CDR3 covers 13 amino acids. The DNA shown is the 39-base CDR3, in frame from base 1. As encoded in the germline V gene, CDR1 is MNHNS while CDR2 is SASEGT. The junction carries 13 bases between V and J, which are trimmed by 7 bases and 7 bases respectively. The sample comes from a study of long-term antiretroviral therapy in people with HIV (dated by TCRdb to between 2021 and 2022). Turning to the overall study: The earliest samples were collected roughly a decade before the 2015 WHO recommendation for immediate ART, at a time when ART was usually postponed until CD4 counts fell. This retrospective serial study examined whether starting ART and sustained HIV suppression were associated with changes in the composition and diversity of the TRB repertoire in peripheral blood. Among the 30 or so participants with HIV, around 10 were female. Test extractions of a monoclonal T-cell line alongside 30 to 35 polyclonal samples showed no cross-contamination during QIAcube processing. From 30 adults with confirmed HIV infection, the cohort provided fewer than 200 cryopreserved PBMC samples, gathered serially across a mean of around 6 years (range 1-12).

Points the paper makes about the study in general: Unsorted PBMC were profiled instead of sorted CD4+ and CD8+ T cells because pre-ART samples had limited cell numbers. Inferences about post-ART repertoire changes were limited because no data were available on ART adherence, viral resistance or therapy changes. Owing to limited PBMC availability, only the TCR beta chain was sequenced, without alpha chain pairing. CDR3 length ranges in HIV repertoires were narrower than in controls, and network structure suggested an antigen-experienced repertoire with only a slight naive shift after ART. The samples span the years 2004 to 2017, and the ART regimens used may be less effective than current regimens. Expanded TRB clones identified before ART initiation dominated the repertoire across all time points, though the dominance fluctuated and decreased in many PLHIV after ART. Starting ART was linked to a significant rise in TRB diversity, yet even after long-term ART the diversity remained significantly lower than in transplant donor controls.

Sequencing of the TRB variable region was done with the immunoSEQ hsTCRB v3.0 assay at survey level resolution. The target sequencing depth for TRB was 40,000-50,000 T-cell genomes per sample. Pooled TRB libraries were sequenced on an Illumina MiSeq with a v3 150-cycle kit. Per the authors' processing: Repertoire analysis ran in R within a reproducible Nextflow workflow covering QC, data transformation and analysis. LymphoSeq2, an R package for exploring AIRR-Seq data, was used to implement custom analyses. A handful of samples yielding fewer than 5000 total TRB sequences were excluded, leaving 150 to 200 analyzed HIV repertoires. Of the roughly 180 retained HIV repertoires, about 60 were collected before and more than 120 after ART initiation. Repertoires were downsampled to 5000 TRB nucleotide sequences, with summary statistics averaged over 100 downsampling iterations. TRB sequences were retained for analysis only if CDR3 regions of at least seven amino acids were present. A Shannon entropy-derived clonality score and the Gini coefficient were used to measure diversity. Repertoire networks linked the top 5000 CDR3 amino acid sequences whenever two sequences differed by an edit distance of one. Antigen specificity groups and MHC restriction were predicted for TRB CDR3 amino acid sequences with GLIPH2. To flag known CMV, EBV, HIV or tissue antigen associations, CDR3 amino acid sequences were matched against VDJdb and McPAS-TCR. Pre-ART, post-ART and control groups were compared with Wilcoxon signed-rank tests and Holm-Bonferroni correction. In its TCRdb copy, this immuneACCESS table keeps in-frame sequences only and misses some clones. Where compared with another copy, unresolved V genes explain less than half of these, and the others have no known cause. D and trimming come from the DNA, and the V and J calls and clone size come from that table. The sample table shows 25,000 to 30,000 clones, and 85% to 95% are seen once. Together, the top ten hold around 6.4% of the sample.

The sequence derives from a middle-aged woman with HIV. Recombination connected TRBV6-1 to TRBJ2-2, with no reliable assignment of the D segment. Here the sequenced sample was unsorted PBMCs, taken almost 6.6 years after starting antiretroviral therapy. The CDR3 is CASTATVNGELFF. The sequenced DNA is TGTGCCAGCACGGCAACTGTGAACGGGGAGCTGTTTTTT.